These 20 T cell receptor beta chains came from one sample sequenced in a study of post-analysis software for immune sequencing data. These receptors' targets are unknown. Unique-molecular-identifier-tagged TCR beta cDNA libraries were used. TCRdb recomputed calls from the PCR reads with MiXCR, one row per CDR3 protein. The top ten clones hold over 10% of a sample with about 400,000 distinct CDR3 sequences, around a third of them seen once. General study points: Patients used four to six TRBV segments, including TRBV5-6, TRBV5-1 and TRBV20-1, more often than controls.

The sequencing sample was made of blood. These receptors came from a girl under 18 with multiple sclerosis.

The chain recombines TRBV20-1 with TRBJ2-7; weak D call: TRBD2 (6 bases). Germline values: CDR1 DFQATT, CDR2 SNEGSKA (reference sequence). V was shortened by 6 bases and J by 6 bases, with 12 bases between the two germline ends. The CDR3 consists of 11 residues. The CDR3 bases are TGCAGTGCCAGGAGGGATGCCGAGCAGTACTTC. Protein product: CSARRDAEQYF.

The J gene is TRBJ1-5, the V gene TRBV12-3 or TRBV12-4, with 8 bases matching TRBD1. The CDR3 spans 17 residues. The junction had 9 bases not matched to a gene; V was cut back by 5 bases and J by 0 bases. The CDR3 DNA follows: TGTGCCAGCAGTCCAGGGGGCGTAAGGGATAGCAATCAGCCCCAGCATTTT. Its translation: CASSPGGVRDSNQPQHF.

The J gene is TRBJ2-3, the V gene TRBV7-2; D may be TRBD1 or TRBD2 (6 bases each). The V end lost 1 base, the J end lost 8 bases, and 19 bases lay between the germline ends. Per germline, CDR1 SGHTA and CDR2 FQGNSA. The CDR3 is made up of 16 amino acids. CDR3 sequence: CASSLVWGANGGTQYF. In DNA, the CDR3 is TGTGCCAGCAGCTTAGTATGGGGGGCAAACGGGGGTACGCAGTATTTT.

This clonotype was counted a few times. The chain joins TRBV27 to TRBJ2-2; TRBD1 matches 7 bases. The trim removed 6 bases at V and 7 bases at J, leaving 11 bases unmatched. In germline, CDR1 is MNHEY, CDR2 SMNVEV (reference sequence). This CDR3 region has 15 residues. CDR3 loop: CASSTPGRGFGELFF. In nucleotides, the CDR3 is TGTGCCAGCAGCACCCCGGGCAGGGGGTTCGGGGAGCTGTTTTTT.

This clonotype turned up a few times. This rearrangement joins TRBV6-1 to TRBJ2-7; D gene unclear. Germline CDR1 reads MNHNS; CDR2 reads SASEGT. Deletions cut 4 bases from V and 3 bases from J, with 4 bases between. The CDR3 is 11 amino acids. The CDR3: CASSVGYEQYF. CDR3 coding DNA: TGTGCCAGCAGTGTCGGCTACGAGCAGTACTTC.

The CDR3 DNA sequence: TGTGCCAGCAGCTCCGGGACAGGGTTCATTGGTCAGCCCCAGCATTTT. It specifies CASSSGTGFIGQPQHF. The chain couples TRBV7-2 to TRBJ1-5; 9 bases fit TRBD1. CDR1 and CDR2 from the germline V gene are SGHTA and FQGNSA. This CDR3 comprises 16 residues. Trimming removed 4 bases from V and 6 bases from J; junction bases left unmatched: 10.

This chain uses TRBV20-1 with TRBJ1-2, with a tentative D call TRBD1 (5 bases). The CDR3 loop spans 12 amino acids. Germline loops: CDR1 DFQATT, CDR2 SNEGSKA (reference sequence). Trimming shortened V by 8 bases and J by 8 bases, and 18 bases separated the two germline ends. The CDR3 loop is CSPLFSRDGYTF. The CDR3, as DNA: TGCAGTCCCCTGTTTAGCAGGGACGGCTACACCTTC.

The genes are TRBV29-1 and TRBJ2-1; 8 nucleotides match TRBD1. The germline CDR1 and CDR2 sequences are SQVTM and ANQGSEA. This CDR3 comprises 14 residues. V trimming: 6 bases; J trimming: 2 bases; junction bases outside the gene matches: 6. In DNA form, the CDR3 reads TGCAGCGTCCCCGCAGGGGGCCCCTACAATGAGCAGTTCTTC. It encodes CSVPAGGPYNEQFF.

The CDR3 bases are TGTGCCAGCAGTTTTTCCGGGGGGCCCTACGAGCAGTACTTC. It translates to CASSFSGGPYEQYF. J is TRBJ2-7 and V is TRBV12-3 or TRBV12-4, with D perhaps TRBD2 (7 bases). This CDR3 has 14 residues. Trimming took 3 bases from V and 2 from J, leaving 11 bases between them.

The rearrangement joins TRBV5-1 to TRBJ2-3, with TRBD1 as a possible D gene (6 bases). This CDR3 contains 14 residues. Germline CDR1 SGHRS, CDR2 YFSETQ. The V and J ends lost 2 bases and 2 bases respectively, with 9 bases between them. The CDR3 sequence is CASSLGGITDTQYF. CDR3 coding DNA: TGCGCCAGCAGCTTAGGGGGTATCACAGATACGCAGTATTTT.

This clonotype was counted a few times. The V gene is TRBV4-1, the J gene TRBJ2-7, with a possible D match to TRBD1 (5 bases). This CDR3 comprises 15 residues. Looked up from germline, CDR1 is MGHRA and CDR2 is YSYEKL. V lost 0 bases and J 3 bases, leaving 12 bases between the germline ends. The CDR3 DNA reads TGCGCCAGCAGCCAAGATCAGTGGGGCGACTACGAGCAGTACTTC. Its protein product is CASSQDQWGDYEQYF.

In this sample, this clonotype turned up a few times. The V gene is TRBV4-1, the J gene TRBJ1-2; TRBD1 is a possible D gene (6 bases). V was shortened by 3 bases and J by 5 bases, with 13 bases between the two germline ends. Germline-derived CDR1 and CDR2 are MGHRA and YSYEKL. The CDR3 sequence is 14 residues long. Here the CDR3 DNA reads TGCGCCAGCAGCCAGTCGAGGACAGCTTATGGCTACACCTTC. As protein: CASSQSRTAYGYTF.

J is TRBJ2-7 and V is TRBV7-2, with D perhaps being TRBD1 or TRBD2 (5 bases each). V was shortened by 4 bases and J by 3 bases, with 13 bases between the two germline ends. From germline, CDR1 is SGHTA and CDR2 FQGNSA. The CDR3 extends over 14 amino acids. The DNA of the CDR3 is TGTGCCAGCAGCTATCCGGGACCCGGCTACGAGCAGTACTTC. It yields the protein CASSYPGPGYEQYF.

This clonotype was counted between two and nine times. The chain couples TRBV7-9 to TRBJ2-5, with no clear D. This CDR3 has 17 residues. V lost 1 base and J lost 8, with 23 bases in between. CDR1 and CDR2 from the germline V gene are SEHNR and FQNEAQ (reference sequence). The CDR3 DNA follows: TGTGCCAGCAGCTTAGATCTATTCGGCAGGCCCCAAGGAACCCAGTACTTC. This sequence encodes CASSLDLFGRPQGTQYF.

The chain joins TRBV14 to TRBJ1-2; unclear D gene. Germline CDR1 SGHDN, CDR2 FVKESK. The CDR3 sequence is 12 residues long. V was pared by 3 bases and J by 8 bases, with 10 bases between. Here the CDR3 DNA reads TGTGCCAGCAGCCAGCCGGGCGGAGGCTACACCTTC. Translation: CASSQPGGGYTF.

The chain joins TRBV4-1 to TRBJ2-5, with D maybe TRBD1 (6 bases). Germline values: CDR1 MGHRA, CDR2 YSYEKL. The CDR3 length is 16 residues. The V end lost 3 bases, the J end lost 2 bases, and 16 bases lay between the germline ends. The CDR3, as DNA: TGCGCCAGCAGCCACTTCGCGGACAGATTACAAGAGACCCAGTACTTC. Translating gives CASSHFADRLQETQYF.

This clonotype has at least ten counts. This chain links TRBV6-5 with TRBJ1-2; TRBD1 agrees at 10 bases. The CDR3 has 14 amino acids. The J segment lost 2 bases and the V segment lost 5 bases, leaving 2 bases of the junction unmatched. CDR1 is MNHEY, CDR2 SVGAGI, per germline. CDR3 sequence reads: CASSRDRGNYGYTF. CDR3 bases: TGTGCCAGCAGTAGGGACAGGGGAAACTATGGCTACACCTTC.

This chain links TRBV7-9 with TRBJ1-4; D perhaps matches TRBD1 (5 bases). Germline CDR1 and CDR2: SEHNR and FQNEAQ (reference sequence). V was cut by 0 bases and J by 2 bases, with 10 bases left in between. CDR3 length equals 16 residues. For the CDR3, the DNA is TGTGCCAGCAGCTTAGCCAGGGTTGGGACTAATGAAAAACTGTTTTTT. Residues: CASSLARVGTNEKLFF.

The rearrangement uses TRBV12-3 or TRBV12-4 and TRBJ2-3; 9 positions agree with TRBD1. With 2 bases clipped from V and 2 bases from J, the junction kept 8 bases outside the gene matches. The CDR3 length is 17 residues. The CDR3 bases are TGTGCCAGCAGTTTAAGACAGGGGGGAGTTTACACAGATACGCAGTATTTT. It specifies CASSLRQGGVYTDTQYF.

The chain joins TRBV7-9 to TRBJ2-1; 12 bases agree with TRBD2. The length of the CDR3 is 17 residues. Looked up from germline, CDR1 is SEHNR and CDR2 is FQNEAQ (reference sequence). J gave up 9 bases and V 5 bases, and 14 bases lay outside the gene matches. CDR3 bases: TGTGCCAGCAGCCCAACCCGACTAGCGGGGGCGCAGGGTGAGCAGTTCTTC. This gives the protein CASSPTRLAGAQGEQFF.